The rows below give T cell receptor beta chains drawn from one sample of a study of T cells after yellow fever vaccination. MiXCR, applied by TCRdb to the 5' RACE reads, yields one record per CDR3 protein. The table includes about 110,000 distinct CDR3 sequences, roughly 8.9% detected once. The sample in question was CD8+ T cells sorted from PBMCs, obtained 45 days after the yellow fever booster vaccination. The receptors were sampled from a man aged 30-40 years who received the YFV17D yellow fever vaccine. CDR3s include the opening cysteine and the closing phenylalanine or tryptophan. Each record gives: CDR3 length, V gene, J gene, CDR3 protein.

length: 13
V: TRBV28
J: TRBJ2-7
CDR3: CASSYTGGYEQYF

length: 14
V: TRBV20-1
J: TRBJ1-2
CDR3: CSAPKTGNNYGYTF

length: 16
V: TRBV5-4
J: TRBJ2-3
CDR3: CASSGGAGGPTDTQYF

length: 15
V: TRBV29-1
J: TRBJ2-2
CDR3: CSGGTGTGDTGELFF

length: 15
V: TRBV20-1
J: TRBJ2-1
CDR3: CSARDGTSGYNEQFF

length: 13
V: TRBV9
J: TRBJ2-7
CDR3: CASDGTGSGEQYF

length: 14
V: TRBV6-1
J: TRBJ1-2
CDR3: CASSLGGSINGYTF

length: 13
V: TRBV5-1
J: TRBJ1-1
CDR3: CASSLVVNTEAFF

length: 14
V: TRBV29-1
J: TRBJ2-2
CDR3: CSVEHAGRTGELFF

length: 13
V: TRBV2
J: TRBJ2-1
CDR3: CALLAGGQAEQFF

length: 16
V: TRBV25-1
J: TRBJ1-3
CDR3: CASSEGLGSSGNTIYF

length: 12
V: TRBV7-9
J: TRBJ2-3
CDR3: CASSSRADTQYF

length: 14
V: TRBV16
J: TRBJ1-1
CDR3: CASSQSQGNTEAFF

length: 12
V: TRBV4-3
J: TRBJ2-1
CDR3: CASSQDNNEQFF

length: 12
V: TRBV11-2
J: TRBJ2-7
CDR3: CASSPNHYEQYF

length: 15
V: TRBV11-2
J: TRBJ2-7
CDR3: CASSPLRIGRYEQYF

length: 15
V: TRBV10-2
J: TRBJ2-1
CDR3: CASSGQRLPYNEQFF

length: 12
V: TRBV3-1
J: TRBJ2-7
CDR3: CASSSRRYEQYF

length: 11
V: TRBV30
J: TRBJ1-4
CDR3: CAWRGNEKLFF

length: 13
V: TRBV4-3
J: TRBJ1-1
CDR3: CASSEGANTEAFF

length: 15
V: TRBV21-1
J: TRBJ2-7
CDR3: CASRPKRENPYEQYF

length: 14
V: TRBV5-1
J: TRBJ2-7
CDR3: CASSLGIGSYEQYF

length: 18
V: TRBV2
J: TRBJ2-1
CDR3: CACSFPIAGGPEYNEQFF

length: 14
V: TRBV4-1
J: TRBJ2-7
CDR3: CASSQRTGENEQYF

length: 12
V: TRBV20-1
J: TRBJ2-7
CDR3: CSATTGSYEQYF

length: 14
V: TRBV7-9
J: TRBJ2-7
CDR3: CASTWDAAPYEQYF

length: 14
V: TRBV7-9
J: TRBJ2-7
CDR3: CASSSTVSGSEQYF

length: 13
V: TRBV2
J: TRBJ2-7
CDR3: CASSGFRGYEQYF

length: 16
V: TRBV7-2
J: TRBJ2-7
CDR3: CASSALVDTSSYEQYF

length: 18
V: TRBV4-2
J: TRBJ2-1
CDR3: CASSHSQALAGGPVEQFF

length: 14
V: TRBV6-2/TRBV6-3
J: TRBJ2-1
CDR3: CASSYYRLGNEQFF

length: 15
V: TRBV5-6
J: TRBJ1-2
CDR3: CASSLGQNLNYGYTF

length: 11
V: TRBV29-1
J: TRBJ2-1
CDR3: CSVGIYNEQFF

length: 15
V: TRBV5-1
J: TRBJ1-1
CDR3: CASSLTGPMNTEAFF

length: 12
V: TRBV2
J: TRBJ2-1
CDR3: CAAEGEFDEQFF

length: 17
V: TRBV25-1
J: TRBJ2-7
CDR3: CASSEYYLSGTSYEQYF

length: 18
V: TRBV5-1
J: TRBJ2-7
CDR3: CASSLGRLDGTFLYEQYF

length: 13
V: TRBV18
J: TRBJ2-3
CDR3: CASSPYTTDTQYF

length: 12
V: TRBV29-1
J: TRBJ2-5
CDR3: CSVEGGVETQYF

length: 14
V: TRBV28
J: TRBJ2-7
CDR3: CASSESGTGDEQYF

length: 15
V: TRBV6-1
J: TRBJ2-1
CDR3: CASSSTGQGKNEQFF

length: 13
V: TRBV6-5
J: TRBJ2-7
CDR3: CASSSGHQYEQYF

length: 14
V: TRBV7-2
J: TRBJ1-2
CDR3: CASSFWPGAYGYTF

length: 15
V: TRBV4-1
J: TRBJ1-1
CDR3: CASSQEVLGEREAFF

length: 15
V: TRBV9
J: TRBJ2-1
CDR3: CASSVEGAGGDEQFF

length: 17
V: TRBV5-1
J: TRBJ2-2
CDR3: CASSLAGTGMVAGELFF

length: 14
V: TRBV7-8
J: TRBJ2-3
CDR3: CASSLPTPGDTQYF

length: 12
V: TRBV12-3/TRBV12-4
J: TRBJ1-3
CDR3: CACRSAGNTIYF

length: 18
V: TRBV7-6
J: TRBJ2-1
CDR3: CASSLVAPRINSYNEQFF

length: 18
V: TRBV7-6
J: TRBJ2-2
CDR3: CASSLQVFKDYFTGELFF